This TCR beta chain was retrieved from a study of immune evolution from preneoplasia to lung adenocarcinoma. Study-wide results and limits: Later-stage lesions seemingly showed higher T cell density and diversity than normal lung. From normal lung to invasive adenocarcinoma, top clone frequencies appeared to decrease.

Only a few counts were recorded for this clone. The antigen is unknown. Patient tissue came from resections in Japan or China, 2014–2017. Macro-dissection enriched premalignant or tumor cells before nucleic acid extraction. Deletions cut 1 base from V and 1 base from J, with 10 bases between. The germline V gene encodes CDR1 LNHDA and CDR2 SQIVND (reference sequence). The length of the CDR3 is 15 residues. Method: immunoSEQ multiplex PCR; TCRdb's copy keeps in-frame clones and lacks some. The sample has 10,000 or so clones; about 80% are singletons. The TCR was taken from a person aged 65 to 79 with lung adenocarcinoma. Some clones in this sample may be carry-over from other donors' samples. The sample consisted of FFPE minimally invasive lung adenocarcinoma tissue. J is TRBJ2-5 and V is TRBV19, with D possibly called TRBD1 or TRBD2 (5 bases each). CDR3 coding DNA: TGTGCCAGTAGTATAGGGGGACCCATCCAAGAGACCCAGTACTTC. The encoded protein is CASSIGGPIQETQYF. The whole variable domain, remainder taken from reference TRBV19 and TRBJ2-5, is DGGITQSPKYLFRKEGQNVTLSCEQNLNHDAMYWYRQDPGQGLRLIYYSQIVNDFQKGDIAEGYSVSREKKESFPLTVTSAQKNPTAFYLCASSIGGPIQETQYFGPGTRLLVL.